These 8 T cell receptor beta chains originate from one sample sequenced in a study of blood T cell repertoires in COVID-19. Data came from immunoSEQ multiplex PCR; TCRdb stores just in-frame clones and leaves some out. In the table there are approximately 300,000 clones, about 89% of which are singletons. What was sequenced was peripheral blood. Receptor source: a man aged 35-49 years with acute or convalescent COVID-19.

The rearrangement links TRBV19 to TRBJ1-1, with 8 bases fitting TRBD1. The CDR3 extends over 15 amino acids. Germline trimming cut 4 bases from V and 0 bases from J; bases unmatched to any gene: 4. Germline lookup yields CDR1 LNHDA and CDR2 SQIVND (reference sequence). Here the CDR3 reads CASSRSGGVNTEAFF. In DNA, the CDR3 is TGTGCCAGTAGTAGATCAGGGGGCGTGAACACTGAAGCTTTCTTT.

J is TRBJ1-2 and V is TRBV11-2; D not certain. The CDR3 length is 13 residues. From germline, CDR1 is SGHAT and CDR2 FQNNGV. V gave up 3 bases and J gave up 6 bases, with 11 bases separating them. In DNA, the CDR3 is TGTGCCAGCAGCTTGGAGGGTCCGGATGGCTACACCTTC. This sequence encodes CASSLEGPDGYTF.

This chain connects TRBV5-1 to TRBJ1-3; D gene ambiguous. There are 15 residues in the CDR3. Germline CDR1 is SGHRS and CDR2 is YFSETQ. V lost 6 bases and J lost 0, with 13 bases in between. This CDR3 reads CASTAELNSGNTIYF. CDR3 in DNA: TGCGCCAGCACCGCCGAACTAAACTCTGGAAACACCATATATTTT.

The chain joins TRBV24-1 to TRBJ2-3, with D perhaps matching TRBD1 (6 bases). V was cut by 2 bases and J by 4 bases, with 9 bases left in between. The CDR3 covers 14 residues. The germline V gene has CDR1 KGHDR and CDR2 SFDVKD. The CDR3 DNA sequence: TGTGCCACCAGTGATTGGACAGAATCAGATACGCAGTATTTT. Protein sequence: CATSDWTESDTQYF.

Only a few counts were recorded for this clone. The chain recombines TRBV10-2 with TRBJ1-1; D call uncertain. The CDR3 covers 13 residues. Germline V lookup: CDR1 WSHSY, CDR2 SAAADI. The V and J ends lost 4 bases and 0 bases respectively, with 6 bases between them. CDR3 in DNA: TGCGCCAGCAGTGGAGGGATGAACACTGAAGCTTTCTTT. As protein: CASSGGMNTEAFF.

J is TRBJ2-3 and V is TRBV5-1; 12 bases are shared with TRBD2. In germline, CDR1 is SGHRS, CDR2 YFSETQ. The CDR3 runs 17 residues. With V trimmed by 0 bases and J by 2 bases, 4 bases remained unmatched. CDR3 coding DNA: TGCGCCAGCAGCTTGGCCAGACTAGCGGGGGCCACAGATACGCAGTATTTT. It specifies CASSLARLAGATDTQYF.

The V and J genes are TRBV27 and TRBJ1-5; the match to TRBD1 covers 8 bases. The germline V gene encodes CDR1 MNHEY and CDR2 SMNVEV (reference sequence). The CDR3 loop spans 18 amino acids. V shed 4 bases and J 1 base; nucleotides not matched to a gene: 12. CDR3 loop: CASSSRTGIRGSNQPQHF. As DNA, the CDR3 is TGTGCCAGCAGTTCCCGGACAGGGATCAGGGGAAGCAATCAGCCCCAGCATTTT.

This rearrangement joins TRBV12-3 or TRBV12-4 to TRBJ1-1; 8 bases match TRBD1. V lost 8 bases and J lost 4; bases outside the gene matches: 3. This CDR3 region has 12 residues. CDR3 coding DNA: TGTGCCAGCGCGACAGGGGTCACTGAAGCTTTCTTT. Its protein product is CASATGVTEAFF.